This entry lists 19 T cell receptor beta chains sequenced from one sample in a study of blood T cell repertoires in COVID-19 (dated by TCRdb to about 2020). To prepare the library, the immunoSEQ multiplex PCR assay was applied. TCRdb's version of the immuneACCESS table is confined to in-frame rearrangements and falls short of the full clone set. An unresolved V gene accounts for under half of the shortfall where checked; the remainder is of unknown origin. This sample holds around 250,000 clones; roughly 80% were observed only once. Approximately 3.2% of the sample is taken by the ten largest. Material for sequencing was peripheral blood. These TCRs come from a woman under 30 with acute or convalescent COVID-19.

The chain uses TRBV28 and TRBJ1-3; 7 bases align to TRBD1. V was clipped by 6 bases and J by 4 bases; unmatched bases: 6. Per germline, CDR1 MDHEN and CDR2 SYDVKM. The CDR3 length is 14 residues. For the CDR3, the DNA is TGTGCCAGCAGACCAGGGGGTTCCGGAAACACCATATATTTT. Translated: CASRPGGSGNTIYF.

This chain joins TRBV7-2 and TRBJ1-1; TRBD1 agrees at 8 bases. Germline V gene sequence: CDR1 SGHTA, CDR2 FQGNSA. The CDR3 runs 15 residues. The J segment lost 1 base and the V segment lost 1 base, leaving 2 bases of the junction unmatched. CDR3: CASSLGDRGNTEAFF. In DNA, the CDR3 is TGTGCCAGCAGCTTAGGTGACAGGGGGAACACTGAAGCTTTCTTT.

This sequence joins TRBV4-1 and TRBJ1-2, with 10 positions matching TRBD1. V dropped 1 base and J dropped 3; count of bases not matched to a gene: 2. The CDR3 contains 15 residues. The germline V gene has CDR1 MGHRA and CDR2 YSYEKL. The DNA of the CDR3 is TGCGCCAGCAGCCAAGGGACAGGGGGTTACTATGGCTACACCTTC. Its protein is CASSQGTGGYYGYTF.

The V and J genes are TRBV28 and TRBJ2-2; D is possibly TRBD1 (6 bases). Per the germline V gene, CDR1 is MDHEN and CDR2 is SYDVKM. Trimming took off 2 bases at V and 6 bases at J, with 16 bases between the two ends. CDR3 length equals 16 residues. CDR3 region: CASSLPQGIGAGELFF. The CDR3 DNA reads TGTGCCAGCAGTTTACCACAGGGTATAGGCGCCGGGGAGCTGTTTTTT.

This clone was recorded many times. The gene calls are TRBV30 and TRBJ2-5; D possibly corresponds to TRBD2 (5 bases). The CDR3 runs to 13 residues. V lost 4 bases to trimming and J lost 5 bases, with 14 bases between them. Germline-derived CDR1 and CDR2 are GTSNPN and SVGIG (reference sequence). The CDR3 DNA follows: TGTGCCTGGACGTCGAGGGCTCAGGAGACCCAGTACTTC. Translated: CAWTSRAQETQYF.

The rearrangement joins TRBV18 to TRBJ2-1, with 11 bases that match TRBD2. The CDR3 totals 15 residues. Germline-derived CDR1 and CDR2 are KGHSH and LQKENI. The trim removed 5 bases at V and 9 bases at J, leaving 9 bases unmatched. CDR3 amino acids: CASSVGLAETGEQFF. The CDR3 DNA reads as TGTGCCAGCTCAGTGGGACTAGCGGAGACAGGTGAGCAGTTCTTC.

V gene TRBV11-2 combines with J gene TRBJ1-4; 8 bases line up with TRBD1. V dropped 1 base and J dropped 4; count of bases not matched to a gene: 2. There are 15 residues in the CDR3. Germline lookup yields CDR1 SGHAT and CDR2 FQNNGV. CDR3 DNA: TGTGCCAGCAGCTTAGGACAGGGGAGTAATGAAAAACTGTTTTTT. This translates into CASSLGQGSNEKLFF.

The rearrangement uses TRBV7-2 and TRBJ2-7; TRBD2 aligns across 11 bases. The CDR3 consists of 16 residues. Per the germline V gene, CDR1 is SGHTA and CDR2 is FQGNSA. The ends lost 5 bases at V and 3 bases at J; junction bases unmatched: 9. For the CDR3, the DNA is TGTGCCAGCAGCCCTAGGGGACTAGCGGACAACTACGAGCAGTACTTC. Translation: CASSPRGLADNYEQYF. Full variable domain (remainder filled in from reference TRBV7-2 and TRBJ2-7): GAGVSQSPSNKVTEKGKDVELRCDPISGHTALYWYRQSLGQGLEFLIYFQGNSAPDKSGLPSDRFSAERTGGSVSTLTIQRTQQEDSAVYLCASSPRGLADNYEQYFGPGTRLTVT.

The rearrangement links TRBV18 to TRBJ2-7; D is ambiguous. Germline CDR1 reads KGHSH; CDR2 reads LQKENI. The V end was cut by 3 bases, the J end by 3 bases, with 9 bases between. The CDR3 sequence is 13 residues long. CDR3 DNA sequence: TGTGCCAGCTCACCCCCCGGTTACTACGAGCAGTACTTC. Encoded protein: CASSPPGYYEQYF.

This chain uses TRBV11-3 with TRBJ2-7, with a possible D match to TRBD2 (5 bases). Germline values: CDR1 SGHNT, CDR2 YENEEA. The CDR3 totals 12 residues. With 6 bases removed from V and 5 bases from J, the gap between germline ends came to 11 bases. The CDR3 region is CASRSLAHEQYF. The DNA for the CDR3 is TGTGCCAGCAGATCCCTAGCTCACGAGCAGTACTTC.

This chain connects TRBV6-5 to TRBJ2-3; D might be TRBD2 (5 bases). Trimming removed 5 bases at V and 11 bases at J, with 17 bases between. Germline CDR1 and CDR2: MNHEY and SVGAGI. The CDR3 spans 13 residues. The CDR3, as DNA: TGTGCCAGCAGTCCAGGCGACCTAGAGGGGCAGTATTTT. Protein product: CASSPGDLEGQYF.

The V and J genes are TRBV5-6 and TRBJ2-7; a weak D match, TRBD2 (6 bases). Trimming cost V 1 base and J 4 bases, with 15 bases left between them. This CDR3 is built from 15 residues. Per germline, CDR1 SGHDT and CDR2 YYEEEE. Here the CDR3 DNA reads TGTGCCAGCAGCTTGTTGCCGGGGGTGGTTTACGAGCAGTACTTC. Translating it yields CASSLLPGVVYEQYF.

This clone has more than one count but fewer than ten. The chain couples TRBV5-1 to TRBJ2-7; 8 bases are a match to TRBD2. The germline V gene encodes CDR1 SGHRS and CDR2 YFSETQ. This CDR3 is built from 16 residues. The J segment lost 1 base and the V segment lost 0 bases, leaving 6 bases of the junction unmatched. The CDR3: CASSLGAGGRSYEQYF. CDR3 in DNA: TGCGCCAGCAGCTTGGGGGCGGGAGGACGATCCTACGAGCAGTACTTC.

In this sample, this clone turned up once. The CDR3 spells CASTPGGYEQYF. CDR3 nucleotides: TGTGCCAGCACTCCGGGGGGCTACGAGCAGTACTTC. The V call is TRBV12-3 or TRBV12-4, the J call TRBJ2-7, with 7 bases that match TRBD2. The CDR3 consists of 12 residues. The J segment lost 3 bases and the V segment lost 7 bases, leaving 3 bases of the junction unmatched.

The rearrangement joins TRBV2 to TRBJ1-2, with D unresolved. Deletions cut 5 bases from V and 0 bases from J, with 13 bases between. The germline V gene encodes CDR1 SNHLY and CDR2 FYNNEI. The CDR3 is 15 amino acids. The DNA of the CDR3 is TGTGCCAGCAGTTACCGGGTCAACGCTAACTATGGCTACACCTTC. As protein: CASSYRVNANYGYTF.

This clone occurred many times. The J gene is TRBJ1-5, the V gene TRBV4-1; 8 nucleotides line up with TRBD1. Germline V gene lookup returns CDR1 MGHRA and CDR2 YSYEKL. Germline trimming cut 0 bases from V and 2 bases from J; bases unmatched to any gene: 3. The CDR3 is 16 amino acids. CDR3 coding DNA: TGCGCCAGCAGCCAAGATTCGACAGGGGGCAATCAGCCCCAGCATTTT. It codes for CASSQDSTGGNQPQHF.

The chain uses TRBV7-8 and TRBJ1-5; D not resolved. Germline-derived CDR1 and CDR2 are SGHVS and FQNEAQ. The CDR3 loop spans 14 amino acids. Trimming removed 2 bases at V and 5 bases at J, with 10 bases between. CDR3: CASSLWSRDQPQHF. The CDR3, as DNA: TGTGCCAGCAGCTTATGGAGCCGTGATCAGCCCCAGCATTTT.

This clone was detected once. This chain joins TRBV18 and TRBJ2-5, with 12 bases matching TRBD2. Germline V gene lookup returns CDR1 KGHSH and CDR2 LQKENI. The V segment lost 5 bases and the J segment 0 bases; nucleotides outside the gene matches: 1. The CDR3 consists of 15 residues. CDR3 bases: TGTGCCAGCTCAGGACTAGCGGGATACCAAGAGACCCAGTACTTC. Its protein product is CASSGLAGYQETQYF.

The genes are TRBV14 and TRBJ1-6; no clear D. This CDR3 is built from 15 residues. Germline lookup yields CDR1 SGHDN and CDR2 FVKESK. Trimming removed 1 base from V and 1 base from J, with 5 bases in between. This CDR3 reads CASSQGRSYNSPLHF. In DNA form, the CDR3 reads TGTGCCAGCAGCCAAGGCAGGTCCTATAATTCACCCCTCCACTTT.